This TCR beta chain was sequenced during a study of neurological immune-mediated disorders. 5'RACE with 10-nucleotide random UMIs generated the cDNA. One entry per CDR3 protein, called by TCRdb with MiXCR from the 5' RACE reads. Of approximately 82,000 distinct CDR3 sequences in the sample, just over 2.5% are singletons; the top ten hold over 0.95%. The CDR3 covers 14 residues. Trimming took 5 bases from V and 2 from J, leaving 12 bases between them. Study-level points and caveats: On phylogenetic grouping, the repertoires of 18 of 34 multiple sclerosis patients fell within one related-CDR3 cluster, constituting a possible signature.

Many counts were recorded for this clonotype. Its matching antigen is unknown. The gene calls are TRBV12-3 or TRBV12-4 and TRBJ1-1, with TRBD1 as a possible D gene (6 bases). The clonotype originates from a woman in her twenties or thirties with multiple sclerosis. The material sequenced was PBMCs. Here the CDR3 DNA reads TGTGCCAGCAGTCTTGACAGGACTAACACTGAAGCTTTCTTT. Protein sequence: CASSLDRTNTEAFF.